This T cell receptor beta chain was observed in a study of identical twins. Study-level points and caveats: Cord blood beta clonotypes present at high abundance carried fewer insertions; no such pattern appeared in memory repertoires. Weaker excess sharing between twins was seen in beta out-of-frame sequences. The same donors were not followed; conclusions instead depended on cross-sectional statistical analysis.

In the case of this clonotype: Its antigen is undetermined.

Trimming removed 6 bases from V and 2 bases from J; junction bases left unmatched: 4. Germline V gene lookup returns CDR1 DFQATT and CDR2 SNEGSKA (reference sequence). The CDR3 runs to 13 residues. Template switching created a universal primer site, and the cDNA included unique molecular identifiers. Via MiXCR, TCRdb re-called the 5' RACE reads, giving one row per CDR3 protein. This table holds 690,000 or so distinct CDR3 sequences, less than 10% found once. This sample also belongs to another study, concerning yellow fever vaccine responses in identical twins.

This chain connects TRBV20-1 to TRBJ2-5, with 9 bases matching TRBD2. The sequenced sample consisted of PBMCs. The origin of this receptor is a woman aged 18 to 35 in good health. The CDR3 DNA sequence: TGCAGTGCGGAGACTAGCGGACAAGAGACCCAGTACTTC. Translated, it gives CSAETSGQETQYF.